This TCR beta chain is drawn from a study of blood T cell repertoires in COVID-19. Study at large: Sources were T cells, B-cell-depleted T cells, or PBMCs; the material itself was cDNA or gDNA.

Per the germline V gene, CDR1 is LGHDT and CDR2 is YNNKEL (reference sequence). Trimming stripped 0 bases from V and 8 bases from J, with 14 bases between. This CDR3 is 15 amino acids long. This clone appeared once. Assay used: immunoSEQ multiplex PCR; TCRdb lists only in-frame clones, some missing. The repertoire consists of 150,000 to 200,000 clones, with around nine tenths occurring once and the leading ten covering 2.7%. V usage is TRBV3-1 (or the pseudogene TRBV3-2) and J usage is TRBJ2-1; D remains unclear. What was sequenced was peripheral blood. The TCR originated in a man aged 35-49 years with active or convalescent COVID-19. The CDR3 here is CASSQDIDWVDEQFF. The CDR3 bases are TGTGCCAGCAGCCAAGATATTGACTGGGTAGATGAGCAGTTCTTC.